The entry that follows covers one T cell receptor beta chain sequence. The germline V gene encodes CDR1 SGHNT and CDR2 YYREEE (reference sequence). This CDR3 spans 14 amino acids. Trimming pared 0 bases from V and 3 bases from J, leaving 8 bases between. The data originate from a study of shared clonotypes between healthy human individuals. Assay used: immunoSEQ multiplex PCR; TCRdb lists only in-frame clones, some missing. The sample holds around 620,000 clones, roughly 96% seen once. CD45RO-negative CD8 cells positively selected for CCR7 made up the naive population, which excluded terminally differentiated effector memory CD45RA+ cells.

The source is a woman in her twenties or thirties in good health. The material sequenced was naive CD8+ T cells sorted from blood. The chain joins TRBV5-4 to TRBJ2-3; D is unclear. The CDR3 DNA reads as TGTGCCAGCAGCTTGGCCATACAGACAGATACGCAGTATTTT. This encodes CASSLAIQTDTQYF.